The TCR beta chain under discussion was sequenced for a study of blood T cell repertoires in COVID-19. Overall study: T cells, B-cell-depleted T cells, or PBMCs provided the cDNA or gDNA that served as material.

Germline V lookup: CDR1 SGHRS, CDR2 YFSETQ. V lost 0 bases to trimming and J lost 3 bases; unmatched junction nucleotides: 8. The CDR3 spans 16 residues. As handled by the study authors: Reference gene primer amplification yielded estimated nucleated cell counts. Generated by immunoSEQ multiplex PCR, the TCRdb table keeps only in-frame clones and is missing some. V, J and clone size were drawn from that table, and D and trimming were deduced from the DNA. The repertoire includes around 160,000 clones, roughly 76% of them detected once, and roughly 7.7% sits in the top ten. The chain couples TRBV5-1 to TRBJ2-7, with 8 bases matching TRBD1. Source material: peripheral blood. This receptor was taken from a human donor with acute or convalescent COVID-19. The donor label of this sample is uncertain. As DNA, the CDR3 is TGCGCCAGCAGCTTGGACCCCGACAGGGGATTCTACGAGCAGTACTTC. Its protein product is CASSLDPDRGFYEQYF.